The present TCR beta chain was sequenced within a study of CD8+CD57+ T cells in acquired aplastic anemia (dated by TCRdb to 2017 to 2018). About the full investigation: A mean of about 3.2 ug of DNA, ranging from roughly 0.18 to 30 ug, was extracted from sorted CD4+ and CD8+ cells. A CD8+CD57+ expansion meant a frequency higher than the mean frequency seen in healthy subjects. The investigation overall reported the following: Around 28 CD8+ CDR3 sequences were found to be shared between patients and controls, but these sequences appeared to be highly expressed in patients and within the immunodominant clones of the patients. CD8+ Simpson's diversity did not differ significantly between patients and healthy controls (P=0.060).

The patients picked for sequencing were ones in whom flow cytometry had shown an expansion of CD8+CD57+ cells. Severe acquired aplastic anemia was diagnosed in all patients according to International Study of Aplastic Anemia and Agranulocytosis and Camitta criteria. At the time blood was sampled, none of the patients had received any therapy. TCR repertoires of sorted CD4+ and CD8+ blood T cells from severe aplastic anemia patients and healthy subjects were deep-sequenced in the study. Patients were enrolled under clinicaltrials.gov protocols 00001620, 01623167, 00001397, 00071045, 00081523 and 00961064 in the USA. Ficoll-Paque density gradient centrifugation was used to isolate peripheral blood mononuclear cells. Before DNA extraction, CD4+ and CD8+ T cells were sorted with FACS or magnetic beads. Profiling of TCR beta VDJ combinations and CDR3 sequences used genomic DNA as the template. An Illumina HiSeq 2000 was the platform used for TCR repertoire sequencing. The study's processing was this. TRBV/TRBJ rearrangement plots, CDR3 size and DJ length profiles, and Simpson's diversity index were used to evaluate the repertoires. Whichever DNA sequence was most abundant in the deep sequencing data was defined as the immunodominant clone. CDR3 amino acid sequences were checked for sharing across subjects and were also compared against the VDJdb database and published repertoires. The raw public data were reprocessed by TCRdb itself: fastp quality trimming at Q25, MiXCR clonotype calling, in-frame beta chains only. One record per CDR3 amino acid sequence lists the most common genes and DNA. V and J calls and clone size were set by TCRdb, not the authors. The sample table shows 300,000 or so distinct CDR3 sequences, and 56% are seen once. The top ten hold around 1.3% of the sample.

Spanning cysteine to phenylalanine, the CDR3 consists of 19 amino acids. This entry keeps only the CDR3 DNA: 57 bases, framed from base 1. Germline trimming amounts to 6 bases on V and 1 base on J, with 19 as the count of junction bases outside the gene matches. Per the germline V gene (reference sequence), LNHDA is the CDR1 and SQIVND is the CDR2. With respect to this clonotype: There is no known antigen for this receptor. Base qualities are missing; no much larger clone stands one base away.

The rearrangement combines TRBV19 with TRBJ2-5; TRBD2 fits 8 bases in the junction. This receptor was identified in a human donor with aplastic anemia. The sample was sorted CD4+, CD8+, or CD8+CD57+ T cells (not recorded which) from PBMCs. CDR3 sequence: CASSGSWLAGGAIQETQYF. The bases read TGTGCCAGTAGCGGGTCGTGGCTAGCGGGTGGAGCGATCCAAGAGACCCAGTACTTC.